The source of this T cell receptor beta chain is a study of graft-versus-host responses after intestinal transplantation. Study-wide context: Multivisceral, liver-intestinal, or isolated intestinal grafts went to recipients. Study-level points and caveats: Among circulating GvH clones, peak levels were associated with early post-transplant declines in HvG clones.

TCRdb's table, derived via immunoSEQ multiplex PCR, lists solely in-frame clones and lacks some. The sample yields roughly 100,000 clones, around 92% seen once. This CDR3 has 15 amino acids. The V segment lost 6 bases and the J segment 3 bases; nucleotides outside the gene matches: 4. In germline, CDR1 is MNHEY, CDR2 SVGAGI. Concerning this clone itself: Its cognate antigen is unknown.

The V and J genes are TRBV6-5 and TRBJ1-6; 8 positions agree with TRBD1. Sequencing used unstimulated CD4+ T cells sorted from spleen or lymph node cells, obtained before transplant. The source of this sequence is a human donor who was the organ donor for an intestinal transplant. In DNA, the CDR3 is TGTGCCAGCAGGGGACAGGTCGACTATAATTCACCCCTCCACTTT. Translating it yields CASRGQVDYNSPLHF.